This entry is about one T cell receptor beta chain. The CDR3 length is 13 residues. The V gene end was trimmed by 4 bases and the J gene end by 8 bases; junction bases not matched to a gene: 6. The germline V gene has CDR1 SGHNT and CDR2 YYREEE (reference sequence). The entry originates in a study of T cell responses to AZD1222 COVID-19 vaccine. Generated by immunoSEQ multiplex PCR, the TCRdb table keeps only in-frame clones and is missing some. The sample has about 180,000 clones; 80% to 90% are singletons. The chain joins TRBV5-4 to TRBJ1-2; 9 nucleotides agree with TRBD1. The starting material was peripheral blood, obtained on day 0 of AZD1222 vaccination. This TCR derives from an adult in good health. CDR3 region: CASSLQGASGYTF. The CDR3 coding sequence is TGTGCCAGCAGCCTACAGGGGGCGTCCGGCTACACCTTC.